This entry lists 5 T cell receptor beta chains sequenced from one sample in a study of T cells in localized non-small cell lung cancer. Data came from immunoSEQ multiplex PCR; TCRdb stores just in-frame clones and leaves some out. The repertoire holds over 45,000 clones, with approximately 90% as singletons. Material: peripheral blood, obtained before any cancer treatment. The source is a man aged 35 to 70 with stage I squamous cell lung carcinoma.

The chain combines TRBV27 with TRBJ2-7, with 9 bases matching TRBD2. CDR3 size: 16 residues. Germline loops: CDR1 MNHEY, CDR2 SMNVEV (reference sequence). Trimming removed 4 bases from V and 1 base from J; junction bases left unmatched: 8. CDR3 coding DNA: TGTGCCAGCAGTTCCCATAGCGGGAGAAGTTCCTACGAGCAGTACTTC. Amino acids: CASSSHSGRSSYEQYF.

V is TRBV7-9 and J is TRBJ2-7; tentative D call: TRBD1 (5 bases). This CDR3 is built from 15 residues. The V end was cut by 1 base, the J end by 0 bases, with 10 bases between. Germline CDR1 and CDR2: SEHNR and FQNEAQ (reference sequence). The CDR3 loop is CASSLGGRDSYEQYF. CDR3 in DNA: TGTGCCAGCAGCTTAGGTGGCAGGGACTCCTACGAGCAGTACTTC.

This chain links TRBV9 with TRBJ2-5, with no clear D. Trimming removed 0 bases at V and 6 bases at J, with 12 bases between. Germline values: CDR1 SGDLS, CDR2 YYNGEE. The CDR3 totals 14 residues. The CDR3 DNA is TGTGCCAGCAGCGTAGAAAGGGCTGGAAAGACCCAGTACTTC. It encodes CASSVERAGKTQYF. Combining the CDR3 with reference TRBV9 and TRBJ2-5 gives the whole variable domain DSGVTQTPKHLITATGQRVTLRCSPRSGDLSVYWYQQSLDQGLQFLIQYYNGEERAKGNILERFSAQQFPDLHSELNLSSLELGDSALYFCASSVERAGKTQYFGPGTRLLVL.

This chain links TRBV29-1 with TRBJ2-1; maybe TRBD2 (6 bases). CDR1 is SQVTM and CDR2 is ANQGSEA in the germline V gene. V gave up 4 bases and J gave up 0 bases, with 10 bases separating them. The CDR3 is made up of 14 amino acids. DNA of the CDR3: TGCAGCGTTGTCGGCGGGGACTCCTACAATGAGCAGTTCTTC. Its translation is CSVVGGDSYNEQFF.

In nucleotides, the CDR3 is TGTGCCTGGAGTCCGGGGGAAAACTATGGCTACACCTTC. This codes for CAWSPGENYGYTF. The V and J genes are TRBV30 and TRBJ1-2, with D perhaps matching TRBD1 (5 bases). The germline V and J ends were trimmed by 2 bases and 2 bases, with 9 bases remaining between them. This CDR3 region has 13 residues. Germline CDR1 is GTSNPN and CDR2 is SVGIG (reference sequence).